The 22 T cell receptor beta chains listed next were all sequenced from one sample in a study of metastatic and nonmetastatic thyroid tumors. TCRdb re-called the PCR reads through MiXCR. The sample lists under 20,000 clones; 30% to 35% were seen once. None of the patients had undergone any treatment ahead of thyroid surgery. Sequences were obtained from tumor tissue. Every receptor here comes from a female donor with papillary thyroid cancer or a benign thyroid nodule (not recorded which). Some clones in this sample may be carry-over from other donors' samples.

This clone was seen repeatedly, ten times or more. The sample has other DNA sequences that encode this CDR3 too. This sequence joins TRBV2 and TRBJ1-3; 7 positions match TRBD1. The J segment lost 0 bases and the V segment lost 9 bases, leaving 5 bases of the junction unmatched. Germline V lookup: CDR1 SNHLY, CDR2 FYNNEI. The CDR3 is 14 residues long. CDR3 sequence: CARNTGDSGNTIYF. The CDR3 nucleotides read TGTGCCAGAAATACAGGGGACTCTGGAAACACCATATATTTT.

As for this clone: This sample includes further DNA sequences coding for the same CDR3. The chain combines TRBV6-1 with TRBJ2-2, with a tentative D call TRBD1 (5 bases). Germline CDR1 reads MNHNS; CDR2 reads SASEGT. There are 15 residues in the CDR3. V was trimmed by 6 bases and J by 5 bases, leaving 16 bases between them. This CDR3 reads CASRPPTGWTGELFF. CDR3 bases: TGTGCCAGCAGGCCCCCCACAGGCTGGACCGGGGAGCTGTTTTTT.

This clone is medium-sized. V usage is TRBV6-2 or TRBV6-3 and J usage is TRBJ2-7; D remains unclear. CDR1 MNHEY and CDR2 SVGEGT come from the germline V gene. The CDR3 extends over 13 amino acids. V lost 3 bases, J lost 4 bases, and 10 bases lay in between. The CDR3 coding sequence is TGTGCCAGCAGTTATGCCAGACCTTACGAGCAGTACTTC. This gives the protein CASSYARPYEQYF.

As regards this clone: An end of the junction does not agree with germline; a read error may underlie this. V usage is TRBV10-1 and J usage is TRBJ2-1; D is perhaps TRBD2 (5 bases). Germline assignment: CDR1 WNHNN and CDR2 SYGVQD (reference sequence). This CDR3 spans 15 amino acids. As DNA, the CDR3 is TGCGCCAGTAGTGAGTCGTTTCGGGGTCGGAATGAGCAGTTCTTC. Protein sequence: CASSESFRGRNEQFF.

This clone was detected once. Without the conserved terminal phenylalanine or tryptophan, this CDR3 likely stems from a read error. The chain links TRBV10-3 to TRBJ2-1; no reliable D call. Per the germline V gene, CDR1 is ENHRY and CDR2 is SYGVKD. V was pared by 8 bases and J by 7 bases, with 21 bases between. This CDR3 has 15 residues. This CDR3 reads CAIRVSFAIRNEQFL. CDR3 nucleotide sequence: TGTGCCATCCGCGTTTCCTTCGCGATCCGGAATGAGCAGTTCTTG.

The chain is built from TRBV19 and TRBJ1-5; D unclear. This CDR3 contains 16 residues. V was cut by 8 bases and J by 9 bases, with 26 bases left in between. Germline CDR1 is LNHDA and CDR2 is SQIVND (reference sequence). The CDR3 region is CASRPYLPGGDRPQHF. The CDR3 DNA is TGTGCCAGTCGCCCCTATTTACCAGGTGGGGATCGGCCCCAGCATTTT.

In this sample, this clone turned up many times. The same CDR3 arises from other DNA sequences in this sample as well. The V gene is TRBV3-1, the J gene TRBJ2-1, with D possibly matching TRBD1 (5 bases). V lost 5 bases and J 14 bases, leaving 19 bases between the germline ends. Germline V gene data show CDR1 as LGHDT and CDR2 as YNNKEL (reference sequence). The CDR3 loop spans 13 amino acids. The CDR3: CASSDIATEGEFF. CDR3 nucleotide sequence: TGTGCCAGCAGCGACATCGCGACTGAAGGGGAGTTCTTC.

This clone showed up just a few times. The chain joins TRBV6-1 to TRBJ1-4; 12 bases match TRBD1. The CDR3 contains 15 residues. Germline CDR1 MNHNS, CDR2 SASEGT. The V and J ends lost 6 bases and 8 bases, in that order; junction bases with no gene match: 7. The CDR3 sequence: CASRGDRGQVEKLFF. The CDR3 DNA follows: TGTGCCAGCAGGGGGGACAGGGGGCAAGTCGAAAAACTGTTTTTT.

This rearrangement joins TRBV20-1 to TRBJ2-5, with D perhaps matching TRBD2 (6 bases). Germline CDR1 reads DFQATT; CDR2 reads SNEGSKA (reference sequence). With 3 bases removed from V and 5 bases from J, the gap between germline ends came to 10 bases. The CDR3 runs 12 residues. CDR3 in amino acids: CSASFLAETQYF. The DNA for the CDR3 is TGCAGTGCTAGCTTTCTAGCGGAGACCCAGTACTTC.

This clone came up many times. The chain carries TRBV4-1 and TRBJ1-4; 8 bases agree with TRBD1. There are 16 residues in the CDR3. Germline assignment: CDR1 MGHRA and CDR2 YSYEKL. Trimming took 3 bases from V and 8 from J; bases not matched to a gene: 11. The CDR3 loop is CASSQSEDRAFEKLFF. CDR3 bases: TGCGCCAGCAGCCAGAGTGAGGACAGGGCTTTCGAAAAACTGTTTTTT.

The genes are TRBV7-9 and TRBJ1-3; tentative D call: TRBD1 (5 bases). CDR3 size: 13 residues. The germline V gene has CDR1 SEHNR and CDR2 FQNEAQ (reference sequence). Trimming left V 5 bases short and J 4 bases short, with 9 bases between. CDR3 sequence: CASSRRQGNTIYF. DNA for the CDR3: TGTGCCAGCAGCCGTCGACAGGGAAACACCATATATTTT. The full variable domain, its missing parts supplied by reference TRBV7-9 and TRBJ1-3, is DTGVSQNPRHKITKRGQNVTFRCDPISEHNRLYWYRQTLGQGPEFLTYFQNEAQLEKSRLLSDRFSAERPKGSFSTLEIQRTEQGDSAMYLCASSRRQGNTIYFGEGSWLTVV.

V usage is TRBV6-1 and J usage is TRBJ2-3; 11 bases agree with TRBD1. There are 14 residues in the CDR3. V shed 5 bases and J 6 bases; nucleotides not matched to a gene: 4. The V gene's germline CDR1 is MNHNS and CDR2 SASEGT. The chain's CDR3 is CASSRTGGWDTQYF. The DNA for the CDR3 is TGTGCCAGCAGTCGGACAGGGGGCTGGGATACGCAGTATTTT.

This clone was observed a handful of times. Other nucleotide sequences in the sample specify the same CDR3. This sequence joins TRBV19 and TRBJ1-2; 8 bases are shared with TRBD1. There are 12 residues in the CDR3. With 10 bases clipped from V and 7 bases from J, the junction kept 8 bases outside the gene matches. Germline V gene lookup returns CDR1 LNHDA and CDR2 SQIVND (reference sequence). CDR3 region: CATHDRGGGYTF. CDR3 coding DNA: TGTGCCACACACGACAGGGGTGGTGGCTACACCTTC.

A few counts support this clone. This chain joins TRBV6-2 or TRBV6-3 and TRBJ2-1; D is ambiguous. Trimming stripped 3 bases from V and 0 bases from J, with 6 bases between. CDR3 length: 14 amino acids. Germline V gives CDR1 MNHEY, CDR2 SVGEGT. The DNA of the CDR3 is TGTGCCAGCAGTTATCCCGGCTCCTACAATGAGCAGTTCTTC. This gives the protein CASSYPGSYNEQFF.

The J gene is TRBJ2-7, the V gene TRBV6-2 or TRBV6-3; weak D call: TRBD2 (5 bases). With 2 bases removed from V and 5 bases from J, the gap between germline ends came to 7 bases. Germline CDR1 MNHEY, CDR2 SVGEGT. The CDR3 runs to 12 residues. As DNA, the CDR3 is TGTGCCAGCAGTTACCCGGAGGACGAGCAGTACTTC. It encodes CASSYPEDEQYF.

The chain combines TRBV5-4 with TRBJ1-2; 8 bases map to TRBD1. Germline CDR1 reads SGHNT; CDR2 reads YYREEE (reference sequence). V lost 3 bases and J lost 6; bases outside the gene matches: 7. CDR3 length: 14 amino acids. The CDR3 DNA sequence: TGTGCCAGCAGCTCGAAAGGACAGGGCGATGGCTACACCTTC. Protein sequence: CASSSKGQGDGYTF. Supplemented by reference TRBV5-4 and TRBJ1-2, the full variable domain reads ETGVTQSPTHLIKTRGQQVTLRCSSQSGHNTVSWYQQALGQGPQFIFQYYREEENGRGNFPPRFSGLQFPNYSSELNVNALELDDSALYLCASSSKGQGDGYTFGSGTRLTVV.

The chain couples TRBV11-1 to TRBJ2-1, with TRBD2 identical over 8 bases. CDR1 and CDR2 from the germline V gene are SGHAT and FQDESV (reference sequence). V trimming: 8 bases; J trimming: 8 bases; junction bases outside the gene matches: 17. The CDR3 has 16 amino acids. The CDR3 coding sequence is TGTGCCAGCCCCCGCGGGGGGCGGGACTCGGGGGATGAGCAGTTCTTC. This gives the protein CASPRGGRDSGDEQFF.

The rearrangement uses TRBV28 and TRBJ2-7; 9 bases line up with TRBD2. V dropped 5 bases and J dropped 6; count of bases not matched to a gene: 8. The germline V gene encodes CDR1 MDHEN and CDR2 SYDVKM. CDR3 length equals 14 residues. The CDR3 nucleotides are TGTGCCAGCAGTGGCCGGCGGGGGGGAGGCGAGCAGTACTTC. The encoded protein is CASSGRRGGGEQYF.

This clone was detected ten times or more. This chain uses TRBV15 with TRBJ2-7; 7 bases agree with TRBD2. Per the germline V gene, CDR1 is LNHNV and CDR2 is YYDKDF (reference sequence). There are 13 residues in the CDR3. The V gene end was trimmed by 0 bases and the J gene end by 8 bases; junction bases not matched to a gene: 4. This CDR3 is CATSREGGEQQYF. The CDR3 nucleotides are TGTGCCACCAGCAGAGAGGGGGGGGAACAGCAGTACTTC.

As regards this clone: Mismatch with germline at one junction end may stem from a read error. J is TRBJ1-1 and V is TRBV20-1, with TRBD1 matching 12 bases. Germline CDR1 is DFQATT and CDR2 is SNEGSKA (reference sequence). This CDR3 spans 15 amino acids. The CDR3 DNA follows: TGCAGTGCTAGTGGTCTTGGGACAGGGGGCGCTGAATCTTTCTTT. Translation gives CSASGLGTGGAESFF.

Notes on this clone: The junction shows a germline mismatch at one end, possibly a read error. CDR3 protein: CASSLGQTTGGLFF. The CDR3 bases are TGTGCCAGCAGTTTAGGTCAGACCACCGGGGGGCTGTTTTTT. The genes are TRBV7-3 and TRBJ2-2; a possible D gene is TRBD2 (6 bases). This CDR3 comprises 14 residues. Per germline, CDR1 SGHTA and CDR2 FQGTGA.

This clone has only a few counts. The chain couples TRBV28 to TRBJ2-2; D gene unclear. V lost 6 bases and J 5 bases, leaving 4 bases between the germline ends. Germline loops: CDR1 MDHEN, CDR2 SYDVKM. CDR3 length equals 11 residues. The CDR3 DNA reads as TGTGCCAGCAGGACTACCGGGGAGCTGTTTTTT. Amino acids: CASRTTGELFF. Using reference TRBV28 and TRBJ2-2 for the parts outside the CDR3, the full variable domain is DVKVTQSSRYLVKRTGEKVFLECVQDMDHENMFWYRQDPGLGLRLIYFSYDVKMKEKGDIPEGYSVSREKKERFSLILESASTNQTSMYLCASRTTGELFFGEGSRLTVL.